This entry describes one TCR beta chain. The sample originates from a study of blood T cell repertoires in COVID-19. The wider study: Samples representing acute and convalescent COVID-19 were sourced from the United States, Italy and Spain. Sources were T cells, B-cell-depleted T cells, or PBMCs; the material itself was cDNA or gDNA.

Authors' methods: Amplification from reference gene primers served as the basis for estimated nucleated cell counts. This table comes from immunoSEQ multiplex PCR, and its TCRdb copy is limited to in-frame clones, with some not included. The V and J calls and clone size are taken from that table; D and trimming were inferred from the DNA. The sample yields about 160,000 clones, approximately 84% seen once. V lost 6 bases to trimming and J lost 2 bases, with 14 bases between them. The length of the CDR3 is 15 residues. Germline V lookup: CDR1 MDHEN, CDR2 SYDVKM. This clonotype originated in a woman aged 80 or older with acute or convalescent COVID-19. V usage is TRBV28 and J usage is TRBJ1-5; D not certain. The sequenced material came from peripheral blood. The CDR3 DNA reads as TGTGCCAGCAGGTTGGGTGGGCGAGGCAATCAGCCCCAGCATTTT. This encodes CASRLGGRGNQPQHF.